This TCR beta chain was captured in a study of blood T cells in healthy people across ages. This clonotype was picked up a small number of times. Antigen: not known. The junction departs from germline at one end; a sequencing error may be responsible. Total RNA, at least 5.5 micrograms per sample, came from PBMCs. A second PCR, run for roughly 7 to 11 cycles, used a sample-barcoded 5' primer plus a J-beta primer mix. Any given sample supplied a minimum of 2.5 million CDR3-containing paired-end reads. TCRdb analysed the 5' RACE reads with MiXCR anew, one entry per CDR3 protein. The sample lists 1.8 million or so distinct CDR3 sequences, around 40% occurring once. Germline V gene sequence: CDR1 ENHRY, CDR2 SYGVKD. CDR3 size: 14 residues. Whole-study findings and limits: Investigators viewed diversity estimates from one million T cells as underestimates, the study reported.

V usage is TRBV10-3 and J usage is TRBJ1-2; no reliable D call. Material for sequencing was blood. The origin of this receptor is a human donor in good health. The CDR3 DNA sequence: TGTGCCACCAGTGATGATGGGAATGGAGATGGCTACACCTTC. It codes for CATSDDGNGDGYTF.